The clone carrying this T cell receptor (beta chain) was observed a handful of times. This sample was taken from a study of blood T cell repertoires in COVID-19. Study in general: COVID-19 samples collected from the United States, Italy and Spain covered acute and convalescent phases. T cells, B-cell-depleted T cells, or PBMCs provided the cDNA or gDNA that served as material.

Germline CDR1 reads MDHEN; CDR2 reads SYDVKM. Trimming took off 3 bases at V and 7 bases at J, with 13 bases between the two ends. The CDR3 covers 15 residues. Authors' analysis steps: The authors estimated nucleated cell counts from reference gene primer amplification. Profiled with immunoSEQ multiplex PCR; TCRdb holds only in-frame clones, not every one. Clone size and V and J calls were adopted from that table, with D and trimming inferred from the DNA. The sample carries roughly 50,000 clones, about 83% recorded once. The TCR comes from a woman in her fifties or sixties with acute or convalescent COVID-19. The specimen sequenced was peripheral blood. This sequence joins TRBV28 and TRBJ1-6; tentative D call: TRBD1 (6 bases). Here the CDR3 reads CASSFSGGRNSPLHF. In nucleotides, the CDR3 is TGTGCCAGCAGTTTCTCGGGGGGGCGGAATTCACCCCTCCACTTT. Together with reference TRBV28 and TRBJ1-6, the CDR3 gives the full variable domain: DVKVTQSSRYLVKRTGEKVFLECVQDMDHENMFWYRQDPGLGLRLIYFSYDVKMKEKGDIPEGYSVSREKKERFSLILESASTNQTSMYLCASSFSGGRNSPLHFGNGTRLTVT.